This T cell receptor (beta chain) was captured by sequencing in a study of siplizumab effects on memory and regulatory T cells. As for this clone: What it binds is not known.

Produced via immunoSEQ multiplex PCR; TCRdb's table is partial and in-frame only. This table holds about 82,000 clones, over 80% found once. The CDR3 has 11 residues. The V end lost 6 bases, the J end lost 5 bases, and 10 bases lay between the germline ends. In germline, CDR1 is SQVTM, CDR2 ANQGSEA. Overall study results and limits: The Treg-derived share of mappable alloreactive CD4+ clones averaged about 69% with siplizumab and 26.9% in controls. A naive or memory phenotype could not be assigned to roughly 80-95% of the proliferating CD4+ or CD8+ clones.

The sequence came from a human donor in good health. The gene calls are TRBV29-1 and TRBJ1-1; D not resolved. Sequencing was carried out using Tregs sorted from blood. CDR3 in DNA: TGCAGCGTCAGGAGAGGGACTGAAGCTTTCTTT. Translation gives CSVRRGTEAFF.